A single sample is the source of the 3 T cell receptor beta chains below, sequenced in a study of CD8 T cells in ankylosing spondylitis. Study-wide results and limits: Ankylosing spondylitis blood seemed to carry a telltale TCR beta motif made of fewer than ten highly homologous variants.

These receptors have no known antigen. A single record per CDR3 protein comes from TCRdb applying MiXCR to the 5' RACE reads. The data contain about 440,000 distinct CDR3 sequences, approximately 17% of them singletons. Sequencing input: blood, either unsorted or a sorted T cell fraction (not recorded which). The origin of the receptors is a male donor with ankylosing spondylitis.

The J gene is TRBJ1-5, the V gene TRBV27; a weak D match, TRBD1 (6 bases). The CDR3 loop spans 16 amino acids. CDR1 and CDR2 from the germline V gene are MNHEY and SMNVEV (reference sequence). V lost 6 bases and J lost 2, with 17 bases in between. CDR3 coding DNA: TGTGCCAGCAGCCGAACACAGGGTAGGGGCAATCAGCCCCAGCATTTT. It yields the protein CASSRTQGRGNQPQHF.

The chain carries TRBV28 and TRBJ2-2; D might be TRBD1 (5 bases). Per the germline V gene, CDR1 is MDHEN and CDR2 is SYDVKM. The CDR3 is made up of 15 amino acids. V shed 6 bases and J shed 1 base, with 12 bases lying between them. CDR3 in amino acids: CASSLPTGNTGELFF. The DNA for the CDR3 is TGTGCCAGCAGCCTCCCTACAGGGAACACCGGGGAGCTGTTTTTT.

CDR3 sequence: CATSDLREVDNEQFF. CDR3 coding DNA: TGTGCCACCAGTGATTTGCGGGAGGTCGACAATGAGCAGTTCTTC. This chain connects TRBV24-1 to TRBJ2-1; 7 nucleotides line up with TRBD2. The germline V gene has CDR1 KGHDR and CDR2 SFDVKD. The CDR3 contains 15 residues. With V trimmed by 0 bases and J by 5 bases, 3 bases remained unmatched.